The next 27 T cell receptor beta chains were all read from a single sample in a study of technical replicates of blood from a handful of donors. TCRdb's table, derived via immunoSEQ multiplex PCR, lists solely in-frame clones and lacks some. The data contain tens of thousands of clones, approximately 90% of them singletons. Specimen: T cells isolated from PBMCs. Receptors originate from a human donor in good health.

V gene TRBV30 combines with J gene TRBJ1-2, with 8 nucleotides matching TRBD1. The CDR3 covers 16 residues. The J segment lost 6 bases and the V segment lost 2 bases, leaving 14 bases of the junction unmatched. Germline CDR1 reads GTSNPN; CDR2 reads SVGIG (reference sequence). The CDR3 DNA reads as TGTGCCTGGAGTTACCCCACGAGGACAGGGAAAGATGGCTACACCTTC. Residues: CAWSYPTRTGKDGYTF.

The rearrangement uses TRBV11-3 and TRBJ1-1; no clear D gene. CDR3 length: 16 residues. In germline, CDR1 is SGHNT, CDR2 YENEEA. Trimming took off 5 bases at V and 4 bases at J, with 20 bases between the two ends. CDR3: CASSRFGGIGITEAFF. CDR3 DNA: TGTGCCAGCAGCAGGTTCGGAGGAATAGGAATCACTGAAGCTTTCTTT.

The chain links TRBV7-2 to TRBJ2-7, with 10 bases that match TRBD1. V shed 7 bases, J shed 2 bases, and the junction held 11 bases outside the gene matches. CDR3 length: 16 amino acids. Germline V gene data show CDR1 as SGHTA and CDR2 as FQGNSA. The CDR3 loop is CASTSGQGPSPYEQYF. CDR3 nucleotide sequence: TGTGCCAGCACCTCGGGACAGGGGCCATCTCCCTACGAGCAGTACTTC. Full variable domain (remainder filled in from reference TRBV7-2 and TRBJ2-7): GAGVSQSPSNKVTEKGKDVELRCDPISGHTALYWYRQSLGQGLEFLIYFQGNSAPDKSGLPSDRFSAERTGGSVSTLTIQRTQQEDSAVYLCASTSGQGPSPYEQYFGPGTRLTVT.

This clone has just one count. The chain is built from TRBV28 and TRBJ2-7; 8 positions match TRBD2. Germline assignment: CDR1 MDHEN and CDR2 SYDVKM. V lost 3 bases to trimming and J lost 1 base; unmatched junction nucleotides: 8. This CDR3 contains 16 residues. The DNA for the CDR3 is TGTGCCAGCAGTTTTCCCCTAGCGGGTGGATCCTACGAGCAGTACTTC. Residues: CASSFPLAGGSYEQYF.

CDR3 DNA: TGTGCCAGCAGTCCCCTCCTGAACACTGAAGCTTTCTTT. This sequence encodes CASSPLLNTEAFF. The V call is TRBV6-1, the J call TRBJ1-1; D remains ambiguous. This CDR3 is built from 13 residues. Germline assignment: CDR1 MNHNS and CDR2 SASEGT. The ends were cut back, 5 bases at V and 0 bases at J, with 7 bases in the middle.

This chain joins TRBV6-6 and TRBJ1-2; D is unresolved. This CDR3 contains 16 residues. The V end lost 2 bases, the J end lost 2 bases, and 15 bases lay between the germline ends. Germline V gives CDR1 MNHNY, CDR2 SVGAGI (reference sequence). CDR3: CASSYEAGPANYGYTF. CDR3 DNA: TGTGCCAGCAGTTACGAAGCGGGCCCGGCAAACTATGGCTACACCTTC.

This clone was seen once. The CDR3 here is CASSLGAGTDTQYF. In DNA, the CDR3 is TGTGCCAGCAGCTTAGGGGCAGGCACAGATACGCAGTATTTT. The J gene is TRBJ2-3, the V gene TRBV11-3; no clear D gene. Germline loops: CDR1 SGHNT, CDR2 YENEEA. The CDR3 spans 14 residues. V lost 1 base, J lost 1 base, and 6 bases lay in between.

The genes are TRBV10-1 and TRBJ2-5, with TRBD2 matching 13 bases. Looked up from germline, CDR1 is WNHNN and CDR2 is SYGVQD (reference sequence). CDR3 length: 17 amino acids. V trimming: 4 bases; J trimming: 0 bases; junction bases outside the gene matches: 5. CDR3 in DNA: TGCGCCAGCAGTGTAACTAGCGGGAGGGCTTACCAAGAGACCCAGTACTTC. It codes for CASSVTSGRAYQETQYF.

This chain connects TRBV6-1 to TRBJ1-5; a weak D match, TRBD1 (6 bases). The CDR3 length is 15 residues. V lost 6 bases and J lost 0, with 12 bases in between. Germline V lookup: CDR1 MNHNS, CDR2 SASEGT. The DNA for the CDR3 is TGTGCCAGCAGCGGACAGTTCTATAGCAATCAGCCCCAGCATTTT. Its protein is CASSGQFYSNQPQHF.

The chain uses TRBV13 and TRBJ2-1, with 10 bases identical to TRBD1. The CDR3 has 15 amino acids. V lost 5 bases to trimming and J lost 6 bases; unmatched junction nucleotides: 7. Germline V CDR1 and CDR2: PRHDT, FYEKMQ (reference sequence). The CDR3 reads CASSRLGQGSNEQFF. CDR3 nucleotide sequence: TGTGCCAGCAGCCGATTGGGACAGGGGAGCAATGAGCAGTTCTTC.

This chain uses TRBV25-1 with TRBJ2-1; D is possibly TRBD2 (6 bases). CDR3 length: 17 residues. In germline, CDR1 is MGHDK, CDR2 SYGVNS. V dropped 0 bases and J dropped 7 bases, with 19 bases sitting between them. The CDR3 here is CASSEYSGAGRANEQFF. The CDR3 DNA sequence: TGTGCCAGCAGTGAATATTCTGGGGCGGGACGGGCGAATGAGCAGTTCTTC.

J is TRBJ2-7 and V is TRBV2; D not certain. The germline CDR1 and CDR2 sequences are SNHLY and FYNNEI. The CDR3 covers 14 residues. The V gene lost 2 bases and the J gene lost 5 bases, with 13 bases spanning the gap. For the CDR3, the DNA is TGTGCCAGCAGTGAAAGAGACTGGTCGGACGAGCAGTACTTC. This encodes CASSERDWSDEQYF.

The genes are TRBV4-3 and TRBJ2-1; D perhaps matches TRBD1 (5 bases). The length of the CDR3 is 12 residues. V lost 9 bases, J lost 9 bases, and 15 bases lay in between. CDR1 and CDR2 (germline): LGHNA, YSLEER. CDR3 sequence: CASLNWGSEQFF. For the CDR3, the DNA is TGCGCCAGTCTTAACTGGGGCTCTGAGCAGTTCTTC.

The V call is TRBV10-3, the J call TRBJ2-7; D gene ambiguous. The CDR3 length is 11 residues. Trimming pared 4 bases from V and 3 bases from J, leaving 4 bases between. Germline CDR1 and CDR2: ENHRY and SYGVKD. The CDR3 sequence: CAISADYEQYF. The CDR3 region has the DNA TGTGCCATCAGTGCAGACTACGAGCAGTACTTC.

A remark on this clone: The junction differs from germline at one of its ends, possibly a read error. V gene TRBV29-1 combines with J gene TRBJ2-5; 7 bases fit TRBD1. Germline CDR1 reads SQVTM; CDR2 reads ANQGSEA. The CDR3 covers 12 residues. The CDR3 DNA follows: TGCAGCCTTGAAGGGGGCGGCGAGACCCAGTACTTC. Amino acid sequence: CSLEGGGETQYF.

On this clone itself: The junction and the germline gene differ at one end; a read error may be behind it. V gene TRBV7-7 combines with J gene TRBJ2-1; TRBD1 aligns across 7 bases. Germline-derived CDR1 and CDR2 are SSHAT and FNYEAQ (reference sequence). The CDR3 contains 13 residues. For the CDR3, the DNA is TGTGCTAGCAGCTGGGACAGAGGGGATGAGCAGTTCTTC. This encodes CASSWDRGDEQFF.

In this sample, this clone turned up a few times. The chain employs TRBV9 and TRBJ1-1; D gene ambiguous. This CDR3 spans 13 amino acids. Between the trimmed V and J ends, which lost 0 bases and 3 bases, there was a span of 6 bases. Germline V gives CDR1 SGDLS, CDR2 YYNGEE. The CDR3 DNA reads TGTGCCAGCAGCGTAGTGGCTGACACTGAAGCTTTCTTT. Protein product: CASSVVADTEAFF.

This clone was seen only a few times. The chain has TRBV30 and TRBJ1-2; D not resolved. The germline gives CDR1 GTSNPN, CDR2 SVGIG (reference sequence). The V gene lost 1 base and the J gene lost 0 bases, with 9 bases spanning the gap. The CDR3 contains 14 residues. CDR3 nucleotides: TGTGCCTGGAGTGGGCAGGTCGCTAACTATGGCTACACCTTC. It codes for CAWSGQVANYGYTF.

V and J are TRBV30 and TRBJ2-7; 8 bases fit TRBD1. CDR3 length: 13 residues. V lost 0 bases, J lost 4 bases, and 2 bases stayed unmatched. Looked up from germline, CDR1 is GTSNPN and CDR2 is SVGIG (reference sequence). The CDR3 sequence is CAWSVGQGYEQYF. CDR3 DNA: TGTGCCTGGAGTGTCGGACAGGGATACGAGCAGTACTTC. Using reference TRBV30 and TRBJ2-7 for the parts outside the CDR3, the full variable domain is SQTIHQWPATLVQPVGSPLSLECTVEGTSNPNLYWYRQAAGRGLQLLFYSVGIGQISSEVPQNLSASRPQDRQFILSSKKLLLSDSGFYLCAWSVGQGYEQYFGPGTRLTVT.

The rearrangement joins TRBV27 to TRBJ1-5, with D perhaps TRBD1 (6 bases). Trimming shortened V by 5 bases and J by 2 bases, and 16 bases separated the two germline ends. CDR1 and CDR2 from the germline V gene are MNHEY and SMNVEV (reference sequence). The CDR3 contains 16 residues. The CDR3 loop is CASSPGPGAGNQPQHF. DNA for the CDR3: TGTGCCAGCAGTCCCGGGCCAGGGGCTGGCAATCAGCCCCAGCATTTT.

The chain employs TRBV4-3 and TRBJ2-3; 7 nucleotides align to TRBD1. Germline V gene sequence: CDR1 LGHNA, CDR2 YSLEER. The V segment lost 4 bases and the J segment 0 bases; nucleotides outside the gene matches: 4. The CDR3 consists of 15 residues. Here the CDR3 DNA reads TGCGCCAGCAGCCCACAGGGGCCTAGCACAGATACGCAGTATTTT. Translating it yields CASSPQGPSTDTQYF.

This rearrangement joins TRBV4-2 to TRBJ2-3; D unresolved. The V end lost 4 bases, the J end lost 6 bases, and 17 bases lay between the germline ends. Germline V CDR1 and CDR2: LGHNA, YNFKEQ. The CDR3 loop spans 15 amino acids. CDR3 region: CASSPSVVEIDTQYF. CDR3 in DNA: TGTGCCAGCAGCCCTAGTGTTGTAGAGATCGATACGCAGTATTTT.

This chain connects TRBV18 to TRBJ2-5; D may be TRBD2 (6 bases). The germline CDR1 and CDR2 sequences are KGHSH and LQKENI. V was trimmed by 3 bases and J by 0 bases, leaving 14 bases between them. The CDR3 length is 16 residues. Here the CDR3 reads CASSPRSWEDQETQYF. In nucleotides, the CDR3 is TGTGCCAGCTCACCCCGTTCGTGGGAGGACCAAGAGACCCAGTACTTC.

The rearrangement uses TRBV18 and TRBJ1-5, with D tentatively TRBD1 (6 bases). Germline V gene sequence: CDR1 KGHSH, CDR2 LQKENI. V was cut by 4 bases and J by 6 bases, with 13 bases left in between. This CDR3 spans 14 amino acids. CDR3 loop: CASSRDTVVQPQHF. CDR3 nucleotide sequence: TGTGCCAGCTCACGGGACACGGTAGTTCAGCCCCAGCATTTT.

The chain is built from TRBV7-2 and TRBJ2-3, with TRBD2 identical over 8 bases. CDR3 length: 16 amino acids. From germline, CDR1 is SGHTA and CDR2 FQGNSA. Trimming removed 5 bases from V and 0 bases from J; junction bases left unmatched: 7. CDR3 region: CASSQLADLSTDTQYF. CDR3 nucleotides: TGTGCCAGCAGCCAACTAGCGGATCTTAGCACAGATACGCAGTATTTT.

The chain couples TRBV11-2 to TRBJ2-1; no definite D call. Germline V lookup: CDR1 SGHAT, CDR2 FQNNGV. This CDR3 has 13 residues. V dropped 1 base and J dropped 7 bases, with 8 bases sitting between them. This CDR3 is CASSLGQRNEQFF. CDR3 nucleotide sequence: TGTGCCAGCAGCTTAGGCCAGAGGAATGAGCAGTTCTTC.

The CDR3 sequence is CASYDRAANTEAFF. DNA for the CDR3: TGTGCCAGTTACGACAGGGCGGCGAACACTGAAGCTTTCTTT. The chain recombines TRBV18 with TRBJ1-1; 7 nucleotides match TRBD1. Germline values: CDR1 KGHSH, CDR2 LQKENI. CDR3 size: 14 residues. J gave up 1 base and V 9 bases, and 8 bases lay outside the gene matches.